This entry lists 2 T cell receptor beta chains sequenced from one sample in a study of T cells expressing NK-cell markers. TCRdb re-called the 5' RACE reads; every CDR3 protein appears as one record, without DNA. This specimen shows 350,000 to 400,000 distinct CDR3 sequences; the ten leading clones hold around 10%. Sample: blood T cells: a sorted CD56 or NKG2C T cell subset, CD4+ or CD8+ T cells, or bulk PBMC T cells (not recorded which). Source of these receptors: a woman in her forties or fifties in good health.

This rearrangement joins TRBV28 to TRBJ2-1; TCRdb outputs TRBD1, but without DNA this stays unchecked. Germline assignment: CDR1 MDHEN and CDR2 SYDVKM. The CDR3 loop spans 14 amino acids. The CDR3 protein is CASSPTREYNEQFF.

This sequence joins TRBV6-5 and TRBJ1-1; the TCRdb call, TRBD1, lacks DNA for checking. Per the germline V gene, CDR1 is MNHEY and CDR2 is SVGAGI. The CDR3 contains 19 residues. Here the CDR3 reads CASKSRDRGWTVPNTEAFF.